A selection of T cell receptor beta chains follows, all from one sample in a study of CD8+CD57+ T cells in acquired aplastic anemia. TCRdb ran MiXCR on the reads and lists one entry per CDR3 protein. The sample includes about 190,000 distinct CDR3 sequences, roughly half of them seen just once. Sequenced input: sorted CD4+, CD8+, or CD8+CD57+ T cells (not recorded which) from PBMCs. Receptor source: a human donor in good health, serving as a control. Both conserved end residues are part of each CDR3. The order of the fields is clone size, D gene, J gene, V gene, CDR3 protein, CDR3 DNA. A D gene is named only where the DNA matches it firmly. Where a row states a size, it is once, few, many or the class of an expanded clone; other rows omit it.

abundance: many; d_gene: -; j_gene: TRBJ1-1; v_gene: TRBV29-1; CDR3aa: CSVARMGTGTEAFF; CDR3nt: TGCAGCGTTGCCAGGATGGGAACCGGCACTGAAGCTTTCTTT
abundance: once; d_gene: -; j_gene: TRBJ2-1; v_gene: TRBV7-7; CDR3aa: CASSLGLYDEQFF; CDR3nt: TGTGCTAGCAGCTTAGGCCTCTATGATGAGCAGTTCTTC
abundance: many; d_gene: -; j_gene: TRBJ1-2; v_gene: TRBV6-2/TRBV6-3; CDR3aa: CASSRTREGYGYTF; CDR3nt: TGTGCCAGCAGCCGAACCAGGGAGGGCTATGGCTACACCTTC
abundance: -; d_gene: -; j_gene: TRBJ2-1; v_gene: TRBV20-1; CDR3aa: CSARGAGIYNEQFF; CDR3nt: TGCAGTGCTAGAGGGGCGGGGATCTACAATGAGCAGTTCTTC
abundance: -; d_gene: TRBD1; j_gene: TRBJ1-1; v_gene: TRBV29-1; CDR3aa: CSVGRQGEAFF; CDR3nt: TGCAGCGTTGGACGACAGGGGGAAGCTTTCTTT
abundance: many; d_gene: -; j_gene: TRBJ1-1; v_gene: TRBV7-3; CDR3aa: CASSYQLNTEAFF; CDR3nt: TGTGCCAGCAGCTACCAGTTGAACACTGAAGCTTTCTTT
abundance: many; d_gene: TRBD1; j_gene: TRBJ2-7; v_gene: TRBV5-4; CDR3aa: CASSLGPGTGSYEQYF; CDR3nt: TGTGCCAGCAGCTTGGGGCCCGGGACAGGGTCCTACGAGCAGTACTTC
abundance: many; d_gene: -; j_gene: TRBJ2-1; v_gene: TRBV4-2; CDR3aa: CASSQDQGSYNEQFF; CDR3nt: TGTGCCAGCAGCCAAGACCAGGGATCCTACAATGAGCAGTTCTTC
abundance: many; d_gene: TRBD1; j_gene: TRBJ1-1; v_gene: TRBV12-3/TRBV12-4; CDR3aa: CASTKGTGNTEAFF; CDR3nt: TGTGCCAGCACCAAGGGGACAGGGAACACTGAAGCTTTCTTT
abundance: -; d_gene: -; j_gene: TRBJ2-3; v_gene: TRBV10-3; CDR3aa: CAISELGDTQYF; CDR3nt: TGTGCCATCAGTGAACTGGGCGATACGCAGTATTTT
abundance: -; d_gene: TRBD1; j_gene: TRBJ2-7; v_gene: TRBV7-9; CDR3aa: CASSPRPGTGVSYEQYF; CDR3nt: TGTGCCAGCAGCCCAAGACCCGGGACAGGGGTCTCCTACGAGCAGTACTTC
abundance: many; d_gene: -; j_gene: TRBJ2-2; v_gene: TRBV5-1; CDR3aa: CASSLTAGDTGELFF; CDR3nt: TGCGCCAGCAGCTTGACAGCCGGGGACACCGGGGAGCTGTTTTTT
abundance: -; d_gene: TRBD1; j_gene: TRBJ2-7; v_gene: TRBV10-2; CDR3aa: CASNAGTGESEYF; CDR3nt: TGCGCCAGCAACGCCGGGACAGGGGAATCCGAGTACTTC
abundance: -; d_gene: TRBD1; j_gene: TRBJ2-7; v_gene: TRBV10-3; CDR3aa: CAISVRGTDAGTGVSYEQYF; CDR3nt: TGTGCCATCAGTGTAAGGGGGACCGACGCCGGGACAGGGGTCTCCTACGAGCAGTACTTC
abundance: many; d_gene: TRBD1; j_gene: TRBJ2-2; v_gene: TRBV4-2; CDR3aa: CASSLGTGGRELFF; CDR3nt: TGTGCCAGCAGCCTCGGGACAGGGGGCCGGGAGCTGTTTTTT